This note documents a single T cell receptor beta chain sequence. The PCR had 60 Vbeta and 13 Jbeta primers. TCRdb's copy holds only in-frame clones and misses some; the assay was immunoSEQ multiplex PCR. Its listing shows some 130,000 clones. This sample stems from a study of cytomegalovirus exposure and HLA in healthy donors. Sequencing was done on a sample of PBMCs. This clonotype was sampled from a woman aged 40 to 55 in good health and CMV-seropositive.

CDR3 nucleotides: TGTGCCAGCAGCTTAGAGGGGGCGGAGACCCAGTACTTC. It codes for CASSLEGAETQYF. The rearrangement links TRBV11-3 to TRBJ2-5; a weak D match, TRBD1 (6 bases). V was clipped by 0 bases and J by 5 bases, with 7 bases between them. CDR3 length: 13 residues. Germline V gives CDR1 SGHNT, CDR2 YENEEA.